The clone carrying this T cell receptor (beta chain) was picked up many times. Its antigen is not identified. This sample was included in a study of Graves' ophthalmopathy and Graves' hyperthyroidism. CDR1 and CDR2 from the germline V gene are DFQATT and SNEGSKA (reference sequence). The CDR3 is made up of 13 amino acids. Deletions cut 3 bases from V and 2 bases from J, with 8 bases between. Whole-study results and caveats: Blood was where most expanded thyroid clonotypes above 0.001 frequency also turned up. Discriminating ophthalmopathy from stable hyperthyroidism, a 13-signature model attained a sensitivity of about 88% and a specificity of roughly 81%.

The sequenced template was RNA, covering the TCR beta CDR3 region. An opening RT-PCR round employed HTBI primers and preceded a second-round multiplex PCR. TCRdb fed the multiplex PCR reads into MiXCR, producing one record per CDR3 protein. The sample comprises 900,000 to 1,200,000 distinct CDR3 sequences, about two fifths of which are singletons, and over 8.5% rests with the top ten. The hyperthyroidism patients, aged 18 to 65, had been newly diagnosed, with under 2 months' duration. Researchers turned away patients with other autoimmune diseases, uncontrolled infections, pregnancy or lactation. The TCR sequence derives from an adult man with Graves' hyperthyroidism. The sequencing sample was made of peripheral blood or thyroid tissue (not recorded which). This sequence joins TRBV20-1 and TRBJ1-3; D call uncertain. CDR3 nucleotide sequence: TGCAGTGCTAGGTCCGATCCTGGAAACACCATATATTTT. The encoded protein is CSARSDPGNTIYF.